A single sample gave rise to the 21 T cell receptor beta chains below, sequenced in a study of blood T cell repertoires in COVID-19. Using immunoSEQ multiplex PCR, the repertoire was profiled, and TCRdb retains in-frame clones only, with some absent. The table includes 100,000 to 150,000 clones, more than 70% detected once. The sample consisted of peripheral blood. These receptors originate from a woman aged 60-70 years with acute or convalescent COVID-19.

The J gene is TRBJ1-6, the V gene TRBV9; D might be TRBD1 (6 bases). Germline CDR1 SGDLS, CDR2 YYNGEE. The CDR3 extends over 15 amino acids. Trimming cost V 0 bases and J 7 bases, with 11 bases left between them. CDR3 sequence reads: CASSVEGQGNSPLHF. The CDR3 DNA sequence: TGTGCCAGCAGCGTAGAAGGGCAGGGGAATTCACCCCTCCACTTT.

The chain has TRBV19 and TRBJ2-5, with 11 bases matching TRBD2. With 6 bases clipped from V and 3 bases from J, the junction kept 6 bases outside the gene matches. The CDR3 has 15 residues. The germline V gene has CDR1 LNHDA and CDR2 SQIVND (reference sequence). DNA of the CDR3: TGTGCCAGTAGCGTTAGCGGGAGGGCCGAAGAGACCCAGTACTTC. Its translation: CASSVSGRAEETQYF.

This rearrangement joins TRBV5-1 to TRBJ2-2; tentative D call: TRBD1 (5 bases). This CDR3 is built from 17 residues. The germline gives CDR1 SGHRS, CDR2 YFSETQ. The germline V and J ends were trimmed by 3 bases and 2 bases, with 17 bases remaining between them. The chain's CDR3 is CASSSDRSQPNTGELFF. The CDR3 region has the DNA TGCGCCAGCAGCTCCGACAGATCCCAGCCTAACACCGGGGAGCTGTTTTTT. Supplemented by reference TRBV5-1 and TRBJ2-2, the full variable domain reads KAGVTQTPRYLIKTRGQQVTLSCSPISGHRSVSWYQQTPGQGLQFLFEYFSETQRNKGNFPGRFSGRQFSNSRSEMNVSTLELGDSALYLCASSSDRSQPNTGELFFGEGSRLTVL.

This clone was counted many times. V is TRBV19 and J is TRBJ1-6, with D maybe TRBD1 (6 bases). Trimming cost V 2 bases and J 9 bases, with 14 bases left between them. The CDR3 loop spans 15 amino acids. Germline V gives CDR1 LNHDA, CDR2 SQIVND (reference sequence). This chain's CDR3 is CASSIWNREGSPLHF. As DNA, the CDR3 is TGTGCCAGTAGTATATGGAACAGGGAGGGTTCACCCCTCCACTTT.

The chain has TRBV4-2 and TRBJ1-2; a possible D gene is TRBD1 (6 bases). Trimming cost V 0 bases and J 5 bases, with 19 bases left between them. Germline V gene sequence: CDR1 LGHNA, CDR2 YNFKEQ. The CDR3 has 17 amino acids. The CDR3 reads CASSQDSGQKNYYGYTF. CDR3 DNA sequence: TGTGCCAGCAGCCAAGATTCTGGACAGAAGAACTATTATGGCTACACCTTC.

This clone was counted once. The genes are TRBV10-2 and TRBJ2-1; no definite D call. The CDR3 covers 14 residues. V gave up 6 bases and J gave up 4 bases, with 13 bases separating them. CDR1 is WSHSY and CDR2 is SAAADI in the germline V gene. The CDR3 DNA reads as TGCGCCAGCAGATCGGGTGACTTATACAATGAGCAGTTCTTC. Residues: CASRSGDLYNEQFF.

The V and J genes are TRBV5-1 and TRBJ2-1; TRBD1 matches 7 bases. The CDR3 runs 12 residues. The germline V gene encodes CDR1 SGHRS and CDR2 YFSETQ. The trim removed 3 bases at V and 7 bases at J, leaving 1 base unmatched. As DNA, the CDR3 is TGCGCCAGCAGCTCACAGGGGAATGAGCAGTTCTTC. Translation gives CASSSQGNEQFF.

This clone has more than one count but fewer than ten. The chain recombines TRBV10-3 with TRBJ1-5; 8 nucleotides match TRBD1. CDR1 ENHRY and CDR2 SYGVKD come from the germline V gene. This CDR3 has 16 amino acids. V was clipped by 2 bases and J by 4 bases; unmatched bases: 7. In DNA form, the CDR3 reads TGTGCCATCAGTGAGCCAGGGACAGGAAAGAATCAGCCCCAGCATTTT. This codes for CAISEPGTGKNQPQHF.

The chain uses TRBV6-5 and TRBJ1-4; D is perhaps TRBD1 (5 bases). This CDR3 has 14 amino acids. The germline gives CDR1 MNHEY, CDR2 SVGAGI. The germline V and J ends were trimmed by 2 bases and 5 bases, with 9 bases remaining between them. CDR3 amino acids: CASSYSQGNEKLFF. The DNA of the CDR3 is TGTGCCAGCAGTTACAGCCAGGGAAATGAAAAACTGTTTTTT.

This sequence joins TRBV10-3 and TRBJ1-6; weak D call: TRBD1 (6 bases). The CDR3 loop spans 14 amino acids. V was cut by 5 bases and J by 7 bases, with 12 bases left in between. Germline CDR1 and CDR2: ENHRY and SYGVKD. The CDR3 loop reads CAISQGIGNSPLHF. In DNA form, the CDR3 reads TGTGCCATCAGTCAGGGGATAGGGAATTCACCCCTCCACTTT.

In DNA form, the CDR3 reads TGTGCCAGCAGCCAACACCGGACGGGAATGAACACTGAAGCTTTCTTT. Residues: CASSQHRTGMNTEAFF. This chain connects TRBV3-1 (or the pseudogene TRBV3-2) to TRBJ1-1; D is ambiguous. This CDR3 contains 16 residues. Deletions cut 2 bases from V and 0 bases from J, with 13 bases between. Germline CDR1 is LGHDT and CDR2 is YNNKEL (reference sequence).

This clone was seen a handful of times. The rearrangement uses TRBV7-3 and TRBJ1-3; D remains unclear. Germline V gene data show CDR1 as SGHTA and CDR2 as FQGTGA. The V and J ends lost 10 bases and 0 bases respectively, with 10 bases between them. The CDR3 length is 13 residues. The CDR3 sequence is CATALVSGNTIYF. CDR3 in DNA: TGTGCCACAGCGCTCGTCTCTGGAAACACCATATATTTT.

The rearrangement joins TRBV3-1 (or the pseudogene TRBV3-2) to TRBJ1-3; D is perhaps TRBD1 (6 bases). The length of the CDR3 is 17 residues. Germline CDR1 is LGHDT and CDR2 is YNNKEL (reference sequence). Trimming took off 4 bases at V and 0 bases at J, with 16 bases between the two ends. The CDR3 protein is CASSPLTGGSSGNTIYF. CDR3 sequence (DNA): TGTGCCAGCAGCCCCCTGACAGGTGGAAGCTCTGGAAACACCATATATTTT.

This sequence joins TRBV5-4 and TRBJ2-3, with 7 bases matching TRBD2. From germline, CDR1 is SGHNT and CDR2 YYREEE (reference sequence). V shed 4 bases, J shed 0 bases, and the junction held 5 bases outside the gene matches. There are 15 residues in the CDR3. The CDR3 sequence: CASSRSGASTDTQYF. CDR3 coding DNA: TGTGCCAGCAGCCGGAGCGGGGCCAGCACAGATACGCAGTATTTT.

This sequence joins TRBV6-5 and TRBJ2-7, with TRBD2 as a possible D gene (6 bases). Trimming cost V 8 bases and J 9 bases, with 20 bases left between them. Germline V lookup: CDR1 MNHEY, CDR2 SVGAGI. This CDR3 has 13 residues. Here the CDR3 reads CASRPSAAPGQYV. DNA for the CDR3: TGTGCCAGCCGGCCTAGCGCAGCCCCCGGGCAGTACGTC.

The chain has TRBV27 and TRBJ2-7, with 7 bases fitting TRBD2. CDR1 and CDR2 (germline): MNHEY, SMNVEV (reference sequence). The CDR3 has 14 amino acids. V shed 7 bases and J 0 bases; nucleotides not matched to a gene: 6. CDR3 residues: CASNQAGSSYEQYF. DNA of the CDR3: TGTGCCAGCAATCAAGCGGGGAGCTCCTACGAGCAGTACTTC.

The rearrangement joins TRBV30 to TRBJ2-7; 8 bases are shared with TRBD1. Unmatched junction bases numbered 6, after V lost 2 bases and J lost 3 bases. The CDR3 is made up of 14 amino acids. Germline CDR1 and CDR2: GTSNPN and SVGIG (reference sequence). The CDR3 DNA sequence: TGTGCCTGGAGTTGGAAGGACAGGGACTACGAGCAGTACTTC. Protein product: CAWSWKDRDYEQYF. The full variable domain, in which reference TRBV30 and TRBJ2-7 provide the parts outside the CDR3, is SQTIHQWPATLVQPVGSPLSLECTVEGTSNPNLYWYRQAAGRGLQLLFYSVGIGQISSEVPQNLSASRPQDRQFILSSKKLLLSDSGFYLCAWSWKDRDYEQYFGPGTRLTVT.

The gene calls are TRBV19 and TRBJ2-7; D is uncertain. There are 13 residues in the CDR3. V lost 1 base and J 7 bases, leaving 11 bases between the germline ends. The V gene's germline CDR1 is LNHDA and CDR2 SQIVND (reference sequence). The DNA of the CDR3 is TGTGCCAGTAGTATAGGTCGGTTCACGGAGCAGTACTTC. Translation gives CASSIGRFTEQYF.

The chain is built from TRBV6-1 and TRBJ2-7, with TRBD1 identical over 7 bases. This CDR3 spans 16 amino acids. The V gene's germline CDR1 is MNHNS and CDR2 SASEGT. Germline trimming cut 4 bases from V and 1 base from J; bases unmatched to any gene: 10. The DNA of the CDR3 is TGTGCCAGCAGTGCCATACTCCAACAGGGGTCCTACGAGCAGTACGTC. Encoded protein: CASSAILQQGSYEQYV.

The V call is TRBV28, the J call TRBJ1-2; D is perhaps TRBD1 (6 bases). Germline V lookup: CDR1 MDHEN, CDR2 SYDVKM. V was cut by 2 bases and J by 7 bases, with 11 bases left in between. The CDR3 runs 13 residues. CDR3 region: CASSLGGASGYTF. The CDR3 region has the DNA TGTGCCAGCAGTTTAGGGGGGGCAAGTGGCTACACCTTC.

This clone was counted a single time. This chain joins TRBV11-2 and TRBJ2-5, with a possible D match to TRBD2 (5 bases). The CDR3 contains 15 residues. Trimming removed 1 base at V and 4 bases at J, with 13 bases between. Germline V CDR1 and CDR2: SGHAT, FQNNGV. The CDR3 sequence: CASSLGGRGGETQYF. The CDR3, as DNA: TGTGCCAGCAGCTTAGGAGGGAGAGGTGGAGAGACCCAGTACTTC.